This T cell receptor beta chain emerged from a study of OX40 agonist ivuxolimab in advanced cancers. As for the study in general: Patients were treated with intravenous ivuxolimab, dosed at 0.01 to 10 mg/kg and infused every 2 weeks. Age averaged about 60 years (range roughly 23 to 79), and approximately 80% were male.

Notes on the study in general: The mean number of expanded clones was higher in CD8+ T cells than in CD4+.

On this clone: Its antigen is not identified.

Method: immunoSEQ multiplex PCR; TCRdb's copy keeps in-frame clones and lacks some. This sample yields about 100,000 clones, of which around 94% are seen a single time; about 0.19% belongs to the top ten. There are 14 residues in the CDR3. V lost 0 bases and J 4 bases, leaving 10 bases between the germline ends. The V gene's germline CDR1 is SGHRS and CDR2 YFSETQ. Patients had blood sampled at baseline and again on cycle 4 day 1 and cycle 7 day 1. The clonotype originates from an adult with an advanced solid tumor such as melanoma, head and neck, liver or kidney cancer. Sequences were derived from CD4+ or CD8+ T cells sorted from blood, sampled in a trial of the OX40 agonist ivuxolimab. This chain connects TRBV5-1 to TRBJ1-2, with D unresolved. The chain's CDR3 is CASSLDQPLYGYTF. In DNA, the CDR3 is TGCGCCAGCAGCTTGGATCAACCTCTCTATGGCTACACCTTC.